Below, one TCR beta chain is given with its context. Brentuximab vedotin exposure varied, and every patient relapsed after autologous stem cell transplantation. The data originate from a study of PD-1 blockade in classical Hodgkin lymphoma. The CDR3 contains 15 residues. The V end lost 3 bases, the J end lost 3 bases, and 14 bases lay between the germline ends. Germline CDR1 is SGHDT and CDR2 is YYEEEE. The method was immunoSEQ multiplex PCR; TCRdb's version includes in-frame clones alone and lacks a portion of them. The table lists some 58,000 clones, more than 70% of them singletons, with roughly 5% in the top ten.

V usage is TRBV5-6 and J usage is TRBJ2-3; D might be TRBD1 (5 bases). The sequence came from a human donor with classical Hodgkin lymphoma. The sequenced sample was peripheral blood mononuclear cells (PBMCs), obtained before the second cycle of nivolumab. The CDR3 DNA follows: TGTGCCAGCAGCTGGGGCCCGCCGATAACAGATACGCAGTATTTT. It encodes CASSWGPPITDTQYF.